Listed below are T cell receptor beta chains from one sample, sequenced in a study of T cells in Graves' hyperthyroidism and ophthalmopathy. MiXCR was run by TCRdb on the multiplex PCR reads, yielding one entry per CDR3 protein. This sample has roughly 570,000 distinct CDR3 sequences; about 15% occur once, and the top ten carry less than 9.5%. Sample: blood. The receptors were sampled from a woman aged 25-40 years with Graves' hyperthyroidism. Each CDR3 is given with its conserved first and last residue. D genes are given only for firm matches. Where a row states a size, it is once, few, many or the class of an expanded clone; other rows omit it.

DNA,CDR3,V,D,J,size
TGTGCCATCACGCCAGGGCCCACCGGTGGCTACACCTTC,CAITPGPTGGYTF,TRBV6-2/TRBV6-3,NA,TRBJ1-2,few
TGTGCCAGCAGACAAGGGACTAGCGGGAGTCTCTACAATGAGCAGTTCTTC,CASRQGTSGSLYNEQFF,TRBV27,TRBD2,TRBJ2-1,many
TGCAGCACCGCAGACAGCTACGAGCAGTACTTC,CSTADSYEQYF,TRBV29-1,NA,TRBJ2-7,NA
TGTGCCATGCCACTAGCGGGGAACAATGAGCAGTTCTTC,CAMPLAGNNEQFF,TRBV2,TRBD2,TRBJ2-1,NA
TGTGCCAGCTCACCACTCGGTGTTGACTATGGCTACACCTTC,CASSPLGVDYGYTF,TRBV18,NA,TRBJ1-2,few
TGTGCCAGCAGCCCGGTCAAGTATGGCTACACCTTC,CASSPVKYGYTF,TRBV7-9,NA,TRBJ1-2,NA
TGCAGTGCTAGAGTCCCCGGGGCAGGCGGCACAGATACGCAGTATTTT,CSARVPGAGGTDTQYF,TRBV20-1,NA,TRBJ2-3,many
TGCAGTGCTGCTAGCGTCCCGGACAGAGCGAACGAGCAGTACTTC,CSAASVPDRANEQYF,TRBV20-1,NA,TRBJ2-7,many
TGTGCCAGCAGCTTCTCAACGATTGCCGGCACTTCCTACGAGCAGTACTTC,CASSFSTIAGTSYEQYF,TRBV7-9,NA,TRBJ2-7,many
TGCAGCGCCGCCGGGGACACTGAAGCTTTCTTT,CSAAGDTEAFF,TRBV29-1,NA,TRBJ1-1,few
TGCAGCGTTGACCCGAATACAGATACGCAGTATTTT,CSVDPNTDTQYF,TRBV29-1,NA,TRBJ2-3,many
TGCGCCAGCAGCCAAGGCTTCGGGACTTCGAACACCGGGGAGCTGTTTTTT,CASSQGFGTSNTGELFF,TRBV4-3,NA,TRBJ2-2,NA
TGTGCCTGGAGTGTAATATCGGTAAACTATAGCTACACCTTC,CAWSVISVNYSYTF,TRBV30,NA,TRBJ1-2,few
TGCAGTGCTAGATTGGGGGGTCCAGATACGCAGTATTTT,CSARLGGPDTQYF,TRBV20-1,NA,TRBJ2-3,many
TGTGCCAGCAGTAACGAACGGCTAGCCAAAAACATTCAGTACTTC,CASSNERLAKNIQYF,TRBV6-1,NA,TRBJ2-4,many
TGTGCCAGCAGCCATAAGCAGGGGAGCGACGAGCAGTACTTC,CASSHKQGSDEQYF,TRBV3-1,NA,TRBJ2-7,many
TGTGCCAGCAGTGGACTGACAGGGGCCCAAGAGACCCAGTACTTC,CASSGLTGAQETQYF,TRBV25-1,TRBD1,TRBJ2-5,NA
TGTGCCAGCAGCTCAATAGCGGGAGAAGAGACCCAGTACTTC,CASSSIAGEETQYF,TRBV7-2,TRBD2,TRBJ2-5,many
TGTGCCAGCAGTTTCTTCTCCGGGACAGGGACAGAAGAAAAACTGTTTTTT,CASSFFSGTGTEEKLFF,TRBV28,TRBD1,TRBJ1-4,many
TGCGCCAGCAGTGAGTCGCTAAGAGGGTTAAGCTCCTACAATGAGCAGTTCTTC,CASSESLRGLSSYNEQFF,TRBV10-1,NA,TRBJ2-1,many
TGTGCCAGCAGCCAAGATACACAGGGGATGGGTGGCTACACCTTC,CASSQDTQGMGGYTF,TRBV3-1,TRBD1,TRBJ1-2,many
TGTGCCAGTAGTATATCCGGGACAGGCGGTGAGCAGTTCTTC,CASSISGTGGEQFF,TRBV19,TRBD1,TRBJ2-1,NA
TGTGCCAGCGCGAAGGTGGGGGCCAATGAGCAGTTCTTC,CASAKVGANEQFF,TRBV7-2,NA,TRBJ2-1,NA
TGCAGTGCTGTTACTCTGGGCCTTAGAAAAGGCACAGATACGCAGTATTTT,CSAVTLGLRKGTDTQYF,TRBV20-1,NA,TRBJ2-3,many
TGTGCCAGCAGTTCCCTCGAGGGAAGCACTGAAGCTTTCTTT,CASSSLEGSTEAFF,TRBV7-9,NA,TRBJ1-1,few
TGTGCCAGCAGTTACGGAGAGACCCAGTACTTC,CASSYGETQYF,TRBV27,NA,TRBJ2-5,many
TGTGCCAGTAGTAGGGGACTAGCGGAGAGCACAGATACGCAGTATTTT,CASSRGLAESTDTQYF,TRBV19,TRBD2,TRBJ2-3,once
TGTGCCAGCACCCAAGTGGCGACCATTGGGGCTGAAGCTTTCTTT,CASTQVATIGAEAFF,TRBV12-3/TRBV12-4,NA,TRBJ1-1,many
TGTGCCTGGAACAGGGGGCTCCACGAGCAGTACTTC,CAWNRGLHEQYF,TRBV30,TRBD1,TRBJ2-7,few
TGCAGTGCTAGAGGAGCGGGAGGCTACAATGAGCAGTTCTTC,CSARGAGGYNEQFF,TRBV20-1,TRBD2,TRBJ2-1,many
TGTGCCATTCCTCGGACAGGGGGCGTCGAGCAGTACTTC,CAIPRTGGVEQYF,TRBV6-1,TRBD1,TRBJ2-7,NA
TGTGCCAGCAGTTACTCCCCCCGTTACAATGAGCAGTTCTTC,CASSYSPRYNEQFF,TRBV6-2/TRBV6-3,NA,TRBJ2-1,many
TGTGCCAGCAGTCTAAATTTTGCCGGGACTACCTATGGCTACACCTTC,CASSLNFAGTTYGYTF,TRBV28,NA,TRBJ1-2,NA
TGTGCCACCAGCAGAGCCAGGGACACTGAAGCTTTCTTT,CATSRARDTEAFF,TRBV15,NA,TRBJ1-1,many
TGTGCCAGCAGCCTCGACAGGGGGCTAACTGAAGCTTTCTTT,CASSLDRGLTEAFF,TRBV7-2,TRBD1,TRBJ1-1,many
TGCGCCAGCAGCCAAGGAGCGGGAGTCTATGAGCAGTTCTTC,CASSQGAGVYEQFF,TRBV4-1,TRBD2,TRBJ2-1,many
TGTGCCAGCAGTTCCGGGACAGCTCTTTCCCTCTATGGCTACACCTTC,CASSSGTALSLYGYTF,TRBV28,TRBD1,TRBJ1-2,many
TGTGCCAGCAGTGTCCGCCCTGGGGACACTGAAGCTTTCTTT,CASSVRPGDTEAFF,TRBV6-4,NA,TRBJ1-1,NA
TGTGCCAGCAGCCAAGATCGGAGCGGGAGGAGACATGAGCAGTTCTTC,CASSQDRSGRRHEQFF,TRBV3-1,TRBD2,TRBJ2-1,NA
TGTGCCTGGGTGCAGGGGGCGCGTGGCTACACCTTC,CAWVQGARGYTF,TRBV30,TRBD1,TRBJ1-2,many
TGTGCCAGCAGTTCCCCCGGGACTAGCGGGAACGAGCAGTACTTC,CASSSPGTSGNEQYF,TRBV28,TRBD2,TRBJ2-7,NA
TGTGCCAGCAGTTTCGGGACAGGGGAGAGTGGCTACACCTTC,CASSFGTGESGYTF,TRBV12-3/TRBV12-4,TRBD1,TRBJ1-2,once
TGTGCCAGCAGTCCCCAAATGAGGGTAGCGGGAGGGGATGAGCAGTTCTTC,CASSPQMRVAGGDEQFF,TRBV6-2/TRBV6-3,TRBD2,TRBJ2-1,few
TGTGCCAGCAGTGTCCCGGGAGTCAGGCTACAGTTCTTC,CASSVPGVRLQFF,TRBV12-3/TRBV12-4,NA,TRBJ2-1,few
TGTGCCAGCAGAAAGGGACAGGACTCTGGAAACACCATATATTTT,CASRKGQDSGNTIYF,TRBV2,TRBD1,TRBJ1-3,many
TGTGCCAGCGAAGGGACAGGAAATAATTCACCCCTCCACTTT,CASEGTGNNSPLHF,TRBV6-1,TRBD1,TRBJ1-6,few
TGCGCCAGCAGCCAAGATGGTATCAGCAATCAGCCCCAGCATTTT,CASSQDGISNQPQHF,TRBV4-1,NA,TRBJ1-5,few
TGTGCCAGCAGTGAAGCGGGAGGGCCAGTCGATACGCAGTATTTT,CASSEAGGPVDTQYF,TRBV27,TRBD2,TRBJ2-3,once
TGCAGTGCTAGAGCCGGCCCCTACGAGCAGTACTTC,CSARAGPYEQYF,TRBV20-1,NA,TRBJ2-7,many
TGCAGTGCTCCAGTGCCTACCAGGGGATTAAACTATGGCTACACCTTC,CSAPVPTRGLNYGYTF,TRBV20-1,NA,TRBJ1-2,many
TGCGCCAGCAGCCCCCCTCAACTAGCGCCCAATGAGCAGTTCTTC,CASSPPQLAPNEQFF,TRBV4-1,TRBD2,TRBJ2-1,NA
TGTGCCAGCAGCTCCCGTCCGGACTGGAGAGTCGATGAGCAGTTCTTC,CASSSRPDWRVDEQFF,TRBV7-8,NA,TRBJ2-1,many
TGTGCCAGCAGTGAGGCAAGCAGGTTATGGGGTGAGAGCAATCAGCCCCAGCATTTT,CASSEASRLWGESNQPQHF,TRBV28,NA,TRBJ1-5,many
TGCAGTGCCAGAAGGGGGACCTGGTACGAGCAGTACTTC,CSARRGTWYEQYF,TRBV20-1,NA,TRBJ2-7,NA
TGTGCCAGCAGTGTGAATTGGGCCTACGAGCAGTACTTC,CASSVNWAYEQYF,TRBV6-1,NA,TRBJ2-7,many
TGTGCCAGCAGCGAAGCTGGGAATGGGTATCAGCCCCAGCATTTT,CASSEAGNGYQPQHF,TRBV9,NA,TRBJ1-5,NA
TGTGCCAGTCGCCGGAGGGGGGACCTGGACAATGAGCAGTTCTTC,CASRRRGDLDNEQFF,TRBV19,NA,TRBJ2-1,few
TGCAGTGCTAGTTCCCTGGCAACTCTCAACACTGAAGCTTTCTTT,CSASSLATLNTEAFF,TRBV20-1,NA,TRBJ1-1,few
TGTGCCAGCAGCCCATCCCTGGGACTAGCTCCCTACAATGAGCAGTTCTTC,CASSPSLGLAPYNEQFF,TRBV7-3,TRBD2,TRBJ2-1,few
TGTGCCAGTAGTATTCCCGGACAGGGGATCTACGAGCAGTACTTC,CASSIPGQGIYEQYF,TRBV19,TRBD1,TRBJ2-7,NA